The 24 T cell receptor beta chains given below trace back to one sample, sequenced in a study of CD8 T cells in ankylosing spondylitis. TCRdb re-called the 5' RACE reads through MiXCR, storing one row per CDR3 protein. The sample contains a few hundred thousand distinct CDR3 sequences, approximately 11% of which appear only once. Source material: blood, either unsorted or a sorted T cell fraction (not recorded which). The origin of the receptors is a male donor with ankylosing spondylitis or in good health (not recorded which).

This clonotype came up many times. The CDR3 DNA sequence: TGTGCCAGCAGCCTGGCGGCCCATTCCAATGAAAAACTGTTTTTT. Protein product: CASSLAAHSNEKLFF. V gene TRBV7-6 combines with J gene TRBJ1-4; no definite D call. Germline V CDR1 and CDR2: SGHVS, FNYEAQ. V lost 5 bases, J lost 5 bases, and 15 bases lay in between. The CDR3 covers 15 residues.

Comments on this clonotype: A much larger clone sits a single nucleotide away, making a read error possible. The chain recombines TRBV4-1 with TRBJ2-7; D is possibly TRBD1 (5 bases). Looked up from germline, CDR1 is MGHRA and CDR2 is YSYEKL. This CDR3 contains 15 residues. V lost 4 bases to trimming and J lost 2 bases, with 15 bases between them. CDR3 protein: CASSLIGRDAYEQYF. CDR3 DNA: TGCGCCAGCAGCCTAATTGGCAGGGATGCCTACGAGCAGTACTTC.

This clonotype occurred a few times. One base away lies a much larger clone, so this may be a sequencing read error. The V call is TRBV28, the J call TRBJ1-5, with 11 bases identical to TRBD1. Germline V CDR1 and CDR2: MDHEN, SYDVKM. Unmatched junction bases numbered 3, after V lost 5 bases and J lost 6 bases. CDR3 length equals 14 residues. CDR3 sequence (DNA): TGTGCCAGCAGTGAGGACAGGGGGCTTCAGCCCCAGCATTTT. Translated, it gives CASSEDRGLQPQHF.

This clonotype was seen more than once but under ten times. J is TRBJ1-1 and V is TRBV29-1, with D unclear. V was pared by 4 bases and J by 7 bases, with 10 bases between. The CDR3 length is 11 residues. CDR1 SQVTM and CDR2 ANQGSEA come from the germline V gene. CDR3 region: CSVVVRGEAFF. The CDR3 DNA is TGCAGCGTTGTCGTTAGAGGTGAAGCTTTCTTT.

This clonotype was observed a few times. The rearrangement uses TRBV11-2 and TRBJ2-7, with D perhaps assigned TRBD1 or TRBD2 (5 bases each). CDR1 is SGHAT, CDR2 FQNNGV, per germline. V gave up 5 bases and J gave up 1 base, with 15 bases separating them. The CDR3 has 15 amino acids. This chain's CDR3 is CASSNPGTFSYEQYF. CDR3 nucleotide sequence: TGTGCCAGCAGCAATCCCGGGACCTTTTCCTACGAGCAGTACTTC. Full variable domain (rest looked up from reference TRBV11-2 and TRBJ2-7): EAGVAQSPRYKIIEKRQSVAFWCNPISGHATLYWYQQILGQGPKLLIQFQNNGVVDDSQLPKDRFSAERLKGVDSTLKIQPAKLEDSAVYLCASSNPGTFSYEQYFGPGTRLTVT.

The rearrangement joins TRBV7-8 to TRBJ1-5; TRBD1 is a possible D gene (6 bases). The CDR3 spans 16 residues. The germline CDR1 and CDR2 sequences are SGHVS and FQNEAQ. Deletions cut 2 bases from V and 4 bases from J, with 15 bases between. In DNA form, the CDR3 reads TGTGCCAGCAGCTTAACAGGGTACGCCCTAAATCAGCCCCAGCATTTT. As protein: CASSLTGYALNQPQHF. Full variable domain (rest looked up from reference TRBV7-8 and TRBJ1-5): GAGVSQSPRYKVAKRGQDVALRCDPISGHVSLFWYQQALGQGPEFLTYFQNEAQLDKSGLPSDRFFAERPEGSVSTLKIQRTQQEDSAVYLCASSLTGYALNQPQHFGDGTRLSIL.

This clonotype has only a few counts. The rearrangement uses TRBV3-1 and TRBJ2-7, with TRBD1 identical over 9 bases. The V segment lost 3 bases and the J segment 4 bases; nucleotides outside the gene matches: 4. In germline, CDR1 is LGHDT, CDR2 YNNKEL (reference sequence). The CDR3 length is 14 residues. Here the CDR3 reads CASSQGDREYEQYF. DNA for the CDR3: TGTGCCAGCAGCCAGGGGGACAGGGAGTACGAGCAGTACTTC.

This clonotype has only a few counts. The gene calls are TRBV7-2 and TRBJ2-7; the D is unclear. CDR1 is SGHTA, CDR2 FQGNSA, per germline. The CDR3 contains 18 residues. Trimming took off 0 bases at V and 3 bases at J, with 21 bases between the two ends. The CDR3 spells CASSLAIVMVSSGYEQYF. The CDR3 coding sequence is TGTGCCAGCAGCTTAGCGATCGTGATGGTTAGTTCTGGCTACGAGCAGTACTTC.

The chain joins TRBV6-4 to TRBJ2-2; no firm D call. This CDR3 has 15 residues. The germline CDR1 and CDR2 sequences are MRHNA and SNTAGT. Trimming removed 4 bases from V and 0 bases from J, with 9 bases in between. The CDR3 loop is CASSASGTNTGELFF. CDR3 coding DNA: TGTGCCAGCAGTGCCTCGGGTACGAACACCGGGGAGCTGTTTTTT.

This clonotype occurred a few times. This chain links TRBV7-8 with TRBJ1-1, with D uncertain. Trimming shortened V by 5 bases and J by 1 base, and 5 bases separated the two germline ends. Looked up from germline, CDR1 is SGHVS and CDR2 is FQNEAQ. The CDR3 covers 12 residues. The CDR3 DNA follows: TGTGCCAGCAGCCGAACGAACACTGAAGCTTTCTTT. Translated: CASSRTNTEAFF.

This clonotype was detected many times. V gene TRBV5-1 combines with J gene TRBJ2-7; no reliable D call. Germline lookup yields CDR1 SGHRS and CDR2 YFSETQ. V lost 4 bases, J lost 2 bases, and 10 bases lay in between. The CDR3 has 13 amino acids. In nucleotides, the CDR3 is TGCGCCAGCAGCCAGTCATCGGCCTACGAGCAGTACTTC. Its protein product is CASSQSSAYEQYF.

The chain combines TRBV29-1 with TRBJ2-7; 10 bases line up with TRBD1. Germline V lookup: CDR1 SQVTM, CDR2 ANQGSEA. V was clipped by 5 bases and J by 3 bases; unmatched bases: 10. This CDR3 contains 15 residues. The DNA of the CDR3 is TGCAGCGTTCCGGTTTGGACAGGGGGAATCTACGAGCAGTACTTC. This sequence encodes CSVPVWTGGIYEQYF.

The chain's CDR3 is CASSLGINSYEQYF. Written as DNA, the CDR3 is TGTGCCAGCAGCTTGGGTATAAACTCCTACGAGCAGTACTTC. This rearrangement joins TRBV11-3 to TRBJ2-7; D is unresolved. The length of the CDR3 is 14 residues. The V end lost 3 bases, the J end lost 0 bases, and 9 bases lay between the germline ends. Germline CDR1 is SGHNT and CDR2 is YENEEA.

This clonotype was seen repeatedly, ten times or more. The chain recombines TRBV12-3 or TRBV12-4 with TRBJ2-1, with 8 positions matching TRBD1. The V gene end was trimmed by 6 bases and the J gene end by 5 bases; junction bases not matched to a gene: 3. This CDR3 spans 13 amino acids. In nucleotides, the CDR3 is TGTGCCAGCAGCTGGGACAGGAACAATGAGCAGTTCTTC. Protein: CASSWDRNNEQFF.

This clonotype was detected a few times. This chain links TRBV20-1 with TRBJ1-2, with D possibly matching TRBD1 (6 bases). Trimming left V 4 bases short and J 2 bases short, with 23 bases between. Germline CDR1 is DFQATT and CDR2 is SNEGSKA (reference sequence). The CDR3 runs to 17 residues. In nucleotides, the CDR3 is TGCAGTGCTATTTCGTCCAGGGGCTCAGGACGAAACTATGGCTACACCTTC. This encodes CSAISSRGSGRNYGYTF.

This chain uses TRBV5-1 with TRBJ2-1; 15 bases agree with TRBD2. This CDR3 is 20 amino acids long. Trimming took 4 bases from V and 4 from J; bases not matched to a gene: 15. The V gene's germline CDR1 is SGHRS and CDR2 YFSETQ. The CDR3 DNA reads as TGCGCCAGCAGCCCTTCTTGGACTAGCGGGAGGGCCGGGGGATACAATGAGCAGTTCTTC. Translated: CASSPSWTSGRAGGYNEQFF.

This chain connects TRBV7-6 to TRBJ2-2, with D tentatively TRBD2 (7 bases). The V gene's germline CDR1 is SGHVS and CDR2 FNYEAQ. This CDR3 spans 16 amino acids. Between the trimmed V and J ends, which lost 1 base and 5 bases, there was a span of 14 bases. The CDR3 here is CASSLGPGGSTGELFF. As DNA, the CDR3 is TGTGCCAGCAGCTTAGGCCCGGGGGGCTCGACCGGGGAGCTGTTTTTT.

V is TRBV7-8 and J is TRBJ2-1, with 8 bases lining up with TRBD2. The CDR3 covers 18 residues. Per germline, CDR1 SGHVS and CDR2 FQNEAQ. With 0 bases clipped from V and 0 bases from J, the junction kept 7 bases outside the gene matches. This CDR3 reads CASSLATERGSSYNEQFF. CDR3 nucleotide sequence: TGTGCCAGCAGCTTAGCTACAGAGCGGGGGAGCTCCTACAATGAGCAGTTCTTC.

This clonotype occurred a few times. The V and J genes are TRBV6-1 and TRBJ2-3; no clear D. Trimming left V 5 bases short and J 4 bases short, with 13 bases between. The CDR3 is 14 amino acids. Germline lookup yields CDR1 MNHNS and CDR2 SASEGT. CDR3 region: CASSPRLDSDTQYF. Written as DNA, the CDR3 is TGTGCCAGCAGTCCCCGACTGGATTCAGATACGCAGTATTTT.

This clonotype was recorded a few times. The chain employs TRBV5-1 and TRBJ2-2, with unresolved D. The CDR3 consists of 12 residues. The germline gives CDR1 SGHRS, CDR2 YFSETQ. V lost 0 bases, J lost 8 bases, and 5 bases lay in between. This chain's CDR3 is CASSLVVGELFF. Here the CDR3 DNA reads TGCGCCAGCAGCTTGGTTGTGGGGGAGCTGTTTTTT.

This clonotype was detected many times. The V and J genes are TRBV12-3 or TRBV12-4 and TRBJ2-1; 7 positions match TRBD2. The CDR3 loop spans 12 amino acids. J gave up 13 bases and V 5 bases, and 8 bases lay outside the gene matches. CDR3 amino acids: CASSPRPGGQFF. The DNA of the CDR3 is TGTGCCAGCAGTCCACGCCCGGGGGGTCAGTTCTTC.

The sample holds a few counts of this clonotype. The chain carries TRBV5-1 and TRBJ2-7, with 7 bases matching TRBD1. The length of the CDR3 is 14 residues. CDR1 is SGHRS, CDR2 YFSETQ, per germline. Unmatched junction bases numbered 9, after V lost 4 bases and J lost 5 bases. DNA for the CDR3: TGCGCCAGCAGCCACCTCGACAGGGACCACGAGCAGTACTTC. It encodes CASSHLDRDHEQYF. Drawing the rest from reference TRBV5-1 and TRBJ2-7, the complete variable domain is KAGVTQTPRYLIKTRGQQVTLSCSPISGHRSVSWYQQTPGQGLQFLFEYFSETQRNKGNFPGRFSGRQFSNSRSEMNVSTLELGDSALYLCASSHLDRDHEQYFGPGTRLTVT.

This clonotype was counted at least ten times. The CDR3: CASSQVLPEQFF. CDR3 nucleotides: TGTGCCAGCAGCCAAGTCCTGCCGGAGCAGTTCTTC. J is TRBJ2-1 and V is TRBV3-1; unclear D gene. Per germline, CDR1 LGHDT and CDR2 YNNKEL (reference sequence). V was trimmed by 1 base and J by 10 bases, leaving 8 bases between them. CDR3 length: 12 amino acids.

This clonotype came up many times. The V and J genes are TRBV12-3 or TRBV12-4 and TRBJ2-7; tentatively, D is TRBD1 (5 bases). There are 13 residues in the CDR3. With 3 bases removed from V and 2 bases from J, the gap between germline ends came to 8 bases. CDR3 in amino acids: CASSFADTYEQYF. The CDR3 DNA reads TGTGCCAGCAGTTTTGCGGACACCTACGAGCAGTACTTC.